These T cell receptor beta chains were read from a single sample in a study of identical twins. TCRdb re-called the 5' RACE reads with MiXCR, one entry per CDR3 protein. This sample has 400,000 to 550,000 distinct CDR3 sequences, with 22% found just once. This same sample was also taken into another study, of T cells expressing NK-cell markers.

Sequencing was carried out using CD4+ T cells sorted from blood. The receptors here all came from a woman under 30 in good health. CDR3s include the opening cysteine and the closing phenylalanine or tryptophan. The D gene is left open where the match is weak. Clone size is given for some rows only: seen once, a few or many times, or a class if the clone is expanded.

>15|TRBD1|TRBV3-1|-|TRBJ2-1
CASSQDSDRVAEQFF
TGTGCCAGCAGCCAAGATTCGGACAGGGTCGCTGAGCAGTTCTTC
>17|-|TRBV7-6|many|TRBJ2-3
CASSLIGAAGPTDTQYF
TGTGCCAGCAGCTTAATTGGCGCGGCGGGGCCCACAGATACGCAGTATTTT
>11|-|TRBV12-3/TRBV12-4|once|TRBJ2-1
CASSFGTGSVF
-
>15|TRBD2|TRBV3-1|once|TRBJ2-5
CASSQRGLLQETQYF
TGTGCCAGCAGCCAGCGGGGACTATTACAAGAGACCCAGTACTTC
>15|-|TRBV5-1|few|TRBJ2-5
CASSSPAAGQETQYF
TGCGCCAGCAGCTCACCGGCGGCAGGGCAAGAGACCCAGTACTTC
>16|-|TRBV12-3/TRBV12-4|-|TRBJ1-2
CASSSGVFGGNYGYTF
TGTGCCAGCAGTTCAGGTGTTTTTGGGGGTAACTATGGCTACACCTTC
>15|-|TRBV5-1|-|TRBJ2-2
CASSLMTVDTGELFF
TGCGCCAGCAGCTTGATGACAGTCGACACCGGGGAGCTGTTTTTT
>16|TRBD2|TRBV5-6|-|TRBJ2-7
CASSWGAGLADYEQYF
TGTGCCAGCAGCTGGGGAGCGGGACTAGCGGACTACGAGCAGTACTTC
>14|-|TRBV5-1|-|TRBJ2-5
CASSLGGPAETQYF
TGCGCCAGCAGCTTAGGGGGTCCGGCCGAGACCCAGTACTTC
>15|-|TRBV5-1|-|TRBJ1-1
CASSLVDGMNTEAFF
TGCGCCAGCAGCTTGGTAGATGGGATGAACACTGAAGCTTTCTTT
>14|TRBD1|TRBV5-1|-|TRBJ2-7
CASSSGQIPLEQYF
TGCGCCAGCAGCTCGGGACAGATCCCTCTCGAGCAGTACTTC
>12|TRBD1|TRBV20-1|few|TRBJ2-7
CSAVRNRGEQYF
TGCAGTGCTGTGAGGAACAGGGGCGAGCAGTACTTC
>14|TRBD1|TRBV6-1|-|TRBJ1-2
CASSARQGDYGYTF
TGTGCCAGCAGCGCGCGGCAGGGGGACTATGGCTACACCTTC
>14|TRBD1|TRBV6-5|-|TRBJ1-3
CASSWDRAGNTIYF
TGTGCCAGCAGTTGGGACAGGGCTGGAAACACCATATATTTT
>12|-|TRBV11-3|few|TRBJ2-5
CASSFIQETQYF
TGTGCCAGCAGCTTTATACAAGAGACCCAGTACTTC